These T cell receptor beta chains were read from a single sample in a study of blood T cell repertoires in COVID-19. Some clones are missing from TCRdb's copy, which holds only in-frame ones; the method was immunoSEQ multiplex PCR. The table has roughly 170,000 clones, roughly four fifths seen once. The sample was PBMCs or T cells enriched from blood (not recorded which). The receptors were sampled from a man aged 50 to 59 who had recovered from COVID-19. The CDR3 runs from the conserved cysteine through the conserved F or W. The order of the fields is V gene, D gene, clone size, J gene, CDR3 protein, CDR3 DNA. The D gene is left open where the match is weak. The size field is filled for only some rows; it gives once, few, many or a size class.

>TRBV19|NA|NA|TRBJ2-3
CASSILSADTQYF
TGTGCCAGTAGTATCCTAAGTGCAGATACGCAGTATTTT
>TRBV27|TRBD1|once|TRBJ2-1
CASSPYGQGYRLSYNEQFF
TGTGCCAGCAGTCCCTACGGACAGGGGTATCGTCTATCCTACAATGAGCAGTTCTTC
>TRBV7-9|TRBD1|few|TRBJ1-1
CASSLTGGNTEAFF
TGTGCCAGCAGCTTGACAGGGGGGAACACTGAAGCTTTCTTT
>TRBV19|TRBD1|NA|TRBJ2-1
CASVRDRANNEQFF
TGTGCCAGTGTGAGGGACAGGGCCAACAATGAGCAGTTCTTC
>TRBV11-2|NA|NA|TRBJ1-3
CASISRGASGNTIYF
TGTGCCAGCATCTCACGGGGGGCCTCTGGAAACACCATATATTTT
>TRBV2|NA|NA|TRBJ2-3
CASSYLREDTQYF
TGTGCCAGCAGTTACCTACGGGAAGATACGCAGTATTTT
>TRBV7-6|NA|NA|TRBJ1-5
CASSLSPDQPQHF
TGTGCCAGCAGCTTATCTCCTGATCAGCCCCAGCATTTT
>TRBV9|TRBD1|few|TRBJ2-1
CASSDYGTGEPQFF
TGTGCCAGCAGCGACTACGGGACAGGGGAGCCACAGTTCTTC
>TRBV4-1|NA|NA|TRBJ2-7
CASSQVGVYEQYF
TGCGCCAGCAGCCAAGTAGGGGTGTACGAGCAGTACTTC
>TRBV19|NA|NA|TRBJ1-5
CASSDGRGINQPQHF
TGTGCCAGTAGTGACGGCAGGGGAATCAATCAGCCCCAGCATTTT
>TRBV30|NA|once|TRBJ1-6
CAWSVPSGLGNSPLHF
TGTGCCTGGAGTGTACCCTCAGGGCTGGGTAATTCACCCCTCCACTTT
>TRBV5-5|NA|few|TRBJ2-7
CASSFEGSTYEQYF
TGTGCCAGCAGCTTTGAGGGAAGTACCTACGAGCAGTACTTC
>TRBV6-5|TRBD1|NA|TRBJ2-4
CASLTGAIGNIQYF
TGTGCCAGCCTGACAGGGGCGATCGGAAACATTCAGTACTTC
>TRBV21-1|NA|NA|TRBJ1-5
CASSKRGTGGEQPQHF
TGTGCCAGCAGCAAAAGGGGAACAGGGGGTGAGCAGCCCCAGCATTTT
>TRBV5-6|NA|NA|TRBJ1-2
CASSFRDYGYTF
TGTGCCAGCAGCTTCCGGGACTATGGCTACACCTTC
>TRBV5-4|TRBD2|once|TRBJ2-3
CASSHRTSISTDTQYF
TGTGCCAGCAGCCACAGGACTAGCATATCCACAGATACGCAGTATTTT
>TRBV18|NA|NA|TRBJ1-2
CASSSTGTKSYGYTF
TGTGCCAGCTCTTCGACCGGGACAAAAAGCTATGGCTACACCTTC
>TRBV4-3|TRBD2|NA|TRBJ2-5
CASSPGSGGAGSETQYF
TGCGCCAGCAGTCCGGGAAGCGGGGGGGCCGGTTCGGAGACCCAGTACTTC
>TRBV7-2|TRBD2|NA|TRBJ2-5
CASSLAWAGEETQYF
TGTGCCAGCAGCTTAGCGTGGGCGGGGGAAGAGACCCAGTACTTC
>TRBV6-2/TRBV6-3|NA|NA|TRBJ1-2
CASSSPGGSLYGYTF
TGTGCCAGCAGTTCTCCAGGAGGGTCCCTCTATGGCTACACCTTC
>TRBV27|TRBD1|NA|TRBJ2-2
CASRMWTGNTGELFF
TGTGCCAGCAGGATGTGGACAGGGAACACCGGGGAGCTGTTTTTT
>TRBV6-2/TRBV6-3|NA|NA|TRBJ2-1
CASSYSIAGVNEQFF
TGTGCCAGCAGTTACTCGATTGCAGGGGTGAATGAGCAGTTCTTC
>TRBV5-5|NA|NA|TRBJ1-6
CASRGGRGWGSPLHF
TGTGCCAGCAGGGGCGGCAGGGGCTGGGGTTCACCCCTCCACTTT
>TRBV6-5|TRBD1|NA|TRBJ2-7
CASSYATGGAYEQYF
TGTGCCAGCAGTTACGCCACAGGGGGAGCTTACGAGCAGTACTTC